Listed below are T cell receptor beta chains from one sample, sequenced in a study of regulatory T cells in long-lasting Graves disease. TCRdb processed the multiplex PCR reads anew with MiXCR; each CDR3 protein has one entry. The sample lists about 440,000 distinct CDR3 sequences; roughly 15% were seen once. These records were also assigned to another study, of T cells in Graves' hyperthyroidism and ophthalmopathy.

The sequencing here drew on peripheral blood mononuclear cells (PBMCs), taken at new diagnosis, from a patient treated with antithyroid drugs. The receptors here all came from a woman aged 25 to 39 with Graves disease. Both conserved end residues are part of each CDR3. The D gene is left open where the match is weak. The size entry is marked missing in some rows and otherwise reads once, few, many or a size class.

CDR3 | DNA | J | D | size | V
CASSLTGSRSGNTIYF | TGTGCCAGCAGCTTGACGGGGTCTCGCTCTGGAAACACCATATATTTT | TRBJ1-3 | NA | many | TRBV11-2
CASSLWTGEVDTQYF | TGTGCCAGCAGTTTATGGACTGGGGAGGTTGATACGCAGTATTTT | TRBJ2-3 | NA | NA | TRBV28
CAISEVNQPQHF | TGTGCCATCAGTGAGGTCAATCAGCCCCAGCATTTT | TRBJ1-5 | NA | many | TRBV10-3
CAISESTVRNTGELFF | TGTGCCATCAGTGAGTCGACAGTTCGGAACACCGGGGAGCTGTTCTTT | TRBJ2-2 | NA | NA | TRBV10-3
CTSSPEGSGSTGELFF | TGTACCAGCAGCCCGGAGGGTAGCGGGAGCACCGGGGAGCTGTTTTTT | TRBJ2-2 | TRBD2 | NA | TRBV5-4
CASSFHMNTEAFF | TGTGCCAGCAGTTTTCATATGAACACTGAAGCTTTCTTT | TRBJ1-1 | NA | many | TRBV12-3/TRBV12-4
CASSTGTSGREQYF | TGTGCCAGCAGTACCGGGACTAGCGGTCGCGAGCAGTACTTC | TRBJ2-7 | TRBD2 | many | TRBV12-3/TRBV12-4
CASIGNEQFF | TGTGCCAGTATCGGCAATGAGCAGTTCTTC | TRBJ2-1 | NA | few | TRBV6-1
CASSPILYDEQFF | TGTGCCAGCAGTCCCATCCTCTATGATGAGCAGTTCTTC | TRBJ2-1 | NA | NA | TRBV12-3/TRBV12-4
CASSPRGGTGGLVTEAFF | TGTGCCAGCAGCCCCCGGGGAGGGACAGGGGGCTTGGTCACTGAAGCTTTCTTT | TRBJ1-1 | TRBD1 | NA | TRBV7-9
CASSYLGYAGELFF | TGTGCCAGCAGTTACTTGGGATATGCCGGGGAGCTGTTTTTT | TRBJ2-2 | NA | many | TRBV6-5
CASSLVTGEQYF | TGTGCCAGCAGCCTCGTGACGGGCGAGCAGTACTTC | TRBJ2-7 | NA | many | TRBV7-9
CASSLGSTSGSGTDTQYF | TGCGCCAGCAGCTTGGGCTCAACTAGCGGGAGCGGCACAGATACGCAGTATTTT | TRBJ2-3 | TRBD2 | many | TRBV5-1
CASEGLGTDTQYF | TGTGCCAGCGAGGGACTAGGCACAGATACGCAGTATTTT | TRBJ2-3 | TRBD2 | many | TRBV7-2
CASSLAGLGGETQYF | TGTGCTAGCAGCTTAGCGGGACTAGGAGGAGAGACCCAGTACTTC | TRBJ2-5 | TRBD2 | many | TRBV7-7
CASSLGLGNEQFF | TGCGCCAGCAGCTTGGGCCTCGGGAATGAGCAGTTCTTC | TRBJ2-1 | NA | many | TRBV5-1
CASSYPRLAGDLISTDTQYF | TGTGCCAGCAGCTACCCCCGGCTAGCGGGAGACCTCATATCCACAGATACGCAGTATTTT | TRBJ2-3 | TRBD2 | many | TRBV7-2
CASSWGLETQYF | TGTGCCAGCAGTTGGGGATTGGAGACCCAGTACTTC | TRBJ2-5 | NA | many | TRBV28
CASSLGGQGLQETQYF | TGTGCCAGCAGCTTAGGGGGACAGGGTCTACAAGAGACCCAGTACTTC | TRBJ2-5 | TRBD1 | many | TRBV11-3
CSADRGRANTEAFF | TGCAGCGCCGACAGGGGGAGGGCAAACACTGAAGCTTTCTTT | TRBJ1-1 | TRBD1 | many | TRBV29-1
CASSLVDPGTEAFF | TGTGCCAGCAGCTTAGTTGATCCGGGCACTGAAGCTTTCTTT | TRBJ1-1 | NA | many | TRBV11-2
CSARPLRLAGELRFF | TGCAGTGCTAGGCCCTTGCGACTAGCGGGAGAGCTGAGGTTCTTC | TRBJ2-1 | TRBD2 | many | TRBV20-1
CSAINWGGQRYEQYF | TGCAGTGCTATAAATTGGGGGGGACAAAGATACGAGCAGTACTTC | TRBJ2-7 | NA | many | TRBV20-1
CASIQQSMNTEAFF | TGTGCCAGCATCCAACAGTCCATGAACACTGAAGCTTTCTTT | TRBJ1-1 | NA | NA | TRBV7-9
CASSIFLTGLAEAFF | TGTGCCAGTAGTATCTTTTTGACAGGGCTAGCTGAAGCTTTCTTT | TRBJ1-1 | TRBD1 | NA | TRBV19
CASSPRTGGDEQFF | TGTGCCAGCAGCCCGAGGACAGGGGGGGATGAGCAGTTCTTC | TRBJ2-1 | TRBD1 | many | TRBV7-9
CASKANEQFF | TGTGCCAGCAAAGCTAATGAGCAGTTCTTC | TRBJ2-1 | NA | many | TRBV7-9
CASTGTLGRDRGRRAATGELFF | TGTGCCAGCACCGGAACACTTGGCCGGGACAGGGGGCGACGAGCAGCCACCGGGGAGCTGTTTTTT | TRBJ2-2 | TRBD1 | many | TRBV28
CASSITRAPIYGYTF | TGTGCCAGCAGTATAACACGGGCCCCTATCTATGGCTACACCTTC | TRBJ1-2 | NA | many | TRBV28
CASGRSTDTQYF | TGTGCCAGCGGGAGGAGCACAGATACGCAGTATTTT | TRBJ2-3 | NA | many | TRBV7-2
CASTLGGILGRDYGYTF | TGTGCCAGCACCCTTGGAGGTATTTTAGGGCGCGACTATGGCTACACCTTC | TRBJ1-2 | NA | few | TRBV28
CASSYQRVSTDTQYF | TGTGCCAGCAGTTACCAGCGGGTGAGCACAGATACGCAGTATTTT | TRBJ2-3 | NA | many | TRBV6-2/TRBV6-3
CASSLYRGLGQPQHF | TGTGCCAGCAGTCTATACAGGGGCCTCGGACAGCCCCAGCATTTT | TRBJ1-5 | TRBD1 | few | TRBV28
CASSGLNYEQYF | TGTGCCAGCAGCGGATTGAACTACGAGCAGTACTTC | TRBJ2-7 | NA | many | TRBV13
CASSLTTLTDTQYF | TGTGCCAGCAGTTTAACTACCCTCACAGATACGCAGTATTTT | TRBJ2-3 | NA | NA | TRBV12-3/TRBV12-4
CASSPSPSLGNQPQHF | TGTGCCAGCAGCCCATCCCCCTCCCTTGGCAATCAGCCCCAGCATTTT | TRBJ1-5 | NA | many | TRBV5-5
CSAGLDTETQYF | TGCAGTGCCGGACTCGATACGGAGACCCAGTACTTC | TRBJ2-5 | NA | many | TRBV20-1
CASSYTRQGKDYGYTF | TGTGCCAGCAGTTACACCCGACAGGGGAAGGACTATGGCTACACCTTC | TRBJ1-2 | TRBD1 | many | TRBV6-2/TRBV6-3
CASSQDVGREQYF | TGTGCCAGCAGCCAGGACGTAGGGAGGGAGCAGTACTTC | TRBJ2-7 | NA | many | TRBV11-2
CASSSPTSGSYGSYNEQFF | TGTGCCAGCAGTTCCCCGACTAGCGGGAGTTACGGCTCCTACAATGAGCAGTTCTTC | TRBJ2-1 | TRBD2 | many | TRBV28
CSVSRLAGGIGEQFF | TGCAGTGTTTCCAGACTAGCGGGAGGTATCGGTGAGCAGTTCTTC | TRBJ2-1 | TRBD2 | many | TRBV20-1
CAWSVREKHF | TGTGCCTGGAGTGTTCGGGAAAAGCACTTC | TRBJ2-7 | NA | few | TRBV30
CASSVTSGRAGNEQFF | TGTGCCAGCAGTGTGACTAGCGGGAGGGCCGGCAATGAGCAGTTCTTC | TRBJ2-1 | TRBD2 | many | TRBV28
CASSPPVAGGSDTQYF | TGTGCCAGCAGCCCGCCGGTAGCGGGAGGATCAGATACGCAGTATTTT | TRBJ2-3 | TRBD2 | many | TRBV11-1
CASSDPSGQGYEQYF | TGTGCCAGCAGTGATCCCTCGGGACAGGGTTACGAGCAGTACTTC | TRBJ2-7 | TRBD1 | few | TRBV25-1
CASSQAGNEKLFF | TGCGCCAGCAGCCAAGCAGGGAATGAAAAACTGTTTTTT | TRBJ1-4 | NA | NA | TRBV4-3
CASSESGGSGLGYEQYF | TGTGCCAGCAGTGAAAGCGGGGGGAGTGGTTTAGGCTACGAGCAGTACTTC | TRBJ2-7 | TRBD2 | many | TRBV6-1
CASSPNRTSREQFF | TGTGCCAGCAGCCCTAACAGGACTAGCCGGGAGCAGTTCTTC | TRBJ2-1 | TRBD2 | many | TRBV7-8
CASSIGQGYEKLFF | TGCGCCAGCAGCATAGGACAGGGGTACGAAAAACTGTTTTTT | TRBJ1-4 | TRBD1 | few | TRBV5-1